This TCR beta chain was sequenced in a study of T cell repertoires in ileal Crohn's disease. On the study more broadly: At surgery, about 36% of patients smoked, with median disease duration approximately 8 years. Whole-study results and caveats: Endoscopy was done a median around seven months after surgery. Sorted CD8 T cells held more high-frequency clones than CD4. Active smokers at surgery had more clonal expansions than non-smokers.

This clone is a singleton in its sample. The antigen is unknown. The protocol was immunoSEQ multiplex PCR, while the TCRdb copy is restricted to in-frame clones and leaves out a portion. The sample shows approximately 10,000 clones, 75% to 85% of them seen only once. The CDR3 runs 14 residues. Germline V gene lookup returns CDR1 MNHEY and CDR2 SVGAGI. The germline V and J ends were trimmed by 4 bases and 8 bases, with 17 bases remaining between them. As to time point: neoterminal ileum biopsy at postoperative endoscopy, about 6 months after surgery. The TCR comes from an adult with Crohn's disease. Material for sequencing was ileal tissue. The J gene is TRBJ1-2, the V gene TRBV6-5; no reliable D call. This CDR3 reads CASSSSGGFRGYTF. The CDR3 region has the DNA TGTGCCAGCAGTTCCTCTGGAGGGTTCCGAGGCTACACCTTC.